The present entry profiles one T cell receptor (beta chain) with its context. It lacks a known antigen. The input lacks base qualities; no much larger clone sits a single base away. The immunoSEQ Assay, a bias-controlled multiplex PCR, was used to amplify TCRbeta CDR3 regions from genomic DNA. The paper's processing steps were these. Within the assay, amplification of reference gene primers was used to estimate how many nucleated cells each sample contained. To quantify the absolute abundance of each unique TCRbeta CDR3 rearrangement, sequence reads were collapsed and filtered. For each sample, productive Simpson clonality was calculated as the square root of Simpson's diversity index over productive rearrangements. Entries here come from immuneACCESS through TCRdb and include only in-frame sequences with V and J called. Some clones fail to appear in such tables; in the studies checked, an unresolved V gene covers under half of the shortfall, and the cause of the remainder is unknown. The D gene and trimming were derived from the DNA, and the V and J assignments and clone size from that table. In all, the sample holds approximately 170,000 clones, and 65% to 80% of those were seen once. The ten biggest clones cover about an eighth of the sample.

CDR1 and CDR2, looked up from the germline V gene (reference sequence), are MNHEY and SMNVEV. Unmatched junction bases come to 1, with V trimmed by 2 bases and J by 7 bases. Measured from the cysteine to the phenylalanine, the CDR3 is 14 residues long. The DNA shown is the 42-base CDR3, in frame from base 1. This record belongs to a study of blood T cell repertoires in COVID-19 (TCRdb year 2020). About the full investigation: The collaborator samples originated in the United States, Italy and Spain and spanned the acute and convalescent phases of COVID-19. The prospective study material was composed of cDNA or gDNA derived from T cells, B-cell-depleted T cells, or PBMCs. Nearly every sample came with metadata listing a de-identified subject ID, COVID-19 status, age in years and sex. Where available, HLA class I and class II types were taken from metadata supplied by the sample provider and were not determined by assay-based typing. The samples were drawn from the first 160 participants of the ongoing ImmuneRACE study and from about 1,200 subjects provided by 6 global collaborators. Deeply sampled blood TCRbeta repertoires from subjects exposed to, actively infected with, or recovered from COVID-19 were included in the dataset. The repertoires were released in a freely available public database meant as a resource for research on the immune response to SARS-CoV-2. Overall study results and their limits: The quantity of clinical and demographic metadata differed by source and by participant and was supplied without curation.

Collaborating institutions collected whole blood in K2EDTA tubes following their own protocols. For TCRbeta analysis, collaborators shipped samples in one of three forms: frozen whole blood, isolated PBMCs, or DNA extracted from either of those sample types. The TCR originated in a woman between 45 and 65 years old with acute or convalescent COVID-19. In this chain, TRBV27 is recombined with TRBJ1-6, with 8 junctional bases fitting TRBD1. Sequenced sample: peripheral blood. The nucleotide sequence is TGTGCCAGCAGTTTACGGACAGGGAATTCACCCCTCCACTTT. It translates as CASSLRTGNSPLHF.